The sample holds many counts of the clone carrying this T cell receptor beta chain. These data belong to a study of prognosis after radiotherapy for stage I lung cancer. By two-round multiplex PCR, the TCR beta CDR3 was amplified from genomic DNA. During first-round PCR, primers specific to each TRBV and TRBJ gene were used. In TCRdb, the multiplex PCR reads were re-called with MiXCR into one record per CDR3 protein. The data contain some 56,000 distinct CDR3 sequences, about 25% of them seen just once; the ten biggest clones take up approximately 8.3%. The CDR3 runs to 15 residues. Trimming removed 3 bases from V and 1 base from J, with 15 bases in between. CDR1 DFQATT and CDR2 SNEGSKA come from the germline V gene (reference sequence).

The receptor's source is a donor over 45 with non-small cell lung cancer. This rearrangement joins TRBV20-1 to TRBJ2-5, with D perhaps TRBD2 (6 bases). The sample consisted of PBMCs, taken before or after stereotactic body radiation therapy (not recorded which). CDR3 DNA: TGCAGTGCTAGCGTTCCAGCTAGCGCCCAAGAGACCCAGTACTTC. Translating gives CSASVPASAQETQYF.